The 32 T cell receptor beta chains below were found in one sample sequenced in a study of tumor and adjacent non-tumor tissue in lung cancer listed by TCRdb under 2018. Preparation of the library involved multiplex PCR. TCRdb lists the instrument as Illumina HiSeq 2500. TCRbeta libraries were constructed through three rounds of nested PCR with primers (Table S4) according to protocols adapted from ARM-PCR. TCRdb ran its own pipeline on the public reads, namely fastp trimming at Q25 and MiXCR clone calling, and kept in-frame beta chains. Rows merge per CDR3 protein into single entries with the most common DNA and genes. A total of 76,000 or so distinct CDR3 sequences appear in this sample, around 65% of them only once. Of the sample, around 12% falls within the top ten clones. Bulk unsorted tissue served as the source for RNA extraction, and RNA quality was assessed using a NanoDrop ND-1000 and an Agilent 2100.

Sequenced: lung tumor tissue. Receptor source: a woman in her 70s with non-small cell lung cancer.

With respect to this clonotype: As the CDR3 is not closed by the conserved phenylalanine or tryptophan, this likely results from a read error. The DNA is left out, because the CDR3 cannot be placed on it with certainty; the CDR3 is given as TCRdb lists it. The J gene is TRBJ2-1, the V gene TRBV29-1; the D call TRBD2 from the table was never checked on the DNA. The CDR3 sequence runs 13 residues, both termini included. Germline V gene sequence: CDR1 SQVTM, CDR2 ANQGSEA. CDR3 protein: CSVGRGGASDRFL.

This clonotype was found a few times. A single base separates this from a much larger clone, so it may be a read error. Here the CDR3 DNA reads TGTGGCAGCAGTGATTGGAACTATGGCTACACCTTC. It encodes CGSSDWNYGYTF. The rearrangement links TRBV6-2 or TRBV6-3 to TRBJ1-2; D unclear. Germline CDR1 MNHEY, CDR2 SVGEGT. This CDR3 is 12 amino acids long.

With respect to this clonotype: Sequence at one end of the junction differs from germline and may be a read error. The V gene is TRBV4-2, the J gene TRBJ1-2; a weak D match, TRBD1 (5 bases). Germline CDR1 and CDR2: LGHNA and YNFKEQ. The CDR3 extends over 16 amino acids. The CDR3 coding sequence is TGTGCCAGCAACCAAGGCCGTGGGGCTAGTAACTATGGCTACACCTTC. This sequence encodes CASNQGRGASNYGYTF.

Ten or more counts support this clonotype. The V gene is TRBV10-3, the J gene TRBJ2-7, with 9 bases matching TRBD2. V trimming: 4 bases; J trimming: 7 bases; junction bases outside the gene matches: 8. This CDR3 has 14 amino acids. CDR1 and CDR2 (germline): ENHRY, SYGVKD. CDR3 sequence: CAISVVAGVKEQYF. CDR3 nucleotides: TGTGCCATCAGTGTTGTAGCGGGAGTAAAGGAGCAGTACTTC.

This clonotype was seen a few times. This chain uses TRBV20-1 with TRBJ2-2; 9 bases agree with TRBD2. CDR3 length equals 16 residues. With V trimmed by 6 bases and J by 1 base, 9 bases remained unmatched. CDR1 and CDR2 from the germline V gene are DFQATT and SNEGSKA (reference sequence). DNA for the CDR3: TGCAGTGCCACTACGGCGGGAGGGAGGAACACCGGGGAGCTGTTTTTT. Translated: CSATTAGGRNTGELFF.

With regard to this clonotype: One end of the junction fails to match germline, which may point to a read error. The chain uses TRBV6-1 and TRBJ2-1; maybe TRBD1 (6 bases). Germline V gene sequence: CDR1 MNHNS, CDR2 SASEGT. This CDR3 contains 13 residues. CDR3 in DNA: TGTGCCAGCTGTTCAAGGGGGTGGGATGATCAGTTCTTC. It translates to CASCSRGWDDQFF.

On this clonotype: The germline gene is not matched at one end of the junction; a read error may be the cause. V usage is TRBV4-1 and J usage is TRBJ2-7; TRBD2 aligns across 12 bases. Germline V lookup: CDR1 MGHRA, CDR2 YSYEKL. CDR3 length: 15 amino acids. For the CDR3, the DNA is TGCGCCAACAGCCAAAGGACTAGCGGGAAGTACAAGCAGTACTTC. Its translation is CANSQRTSGKYKQYF.

A remark on this clonotype: A much larger clone lies one base from this, so it may be a read error. The chain joins TRBV20-1 to TRBJ2-1, with TRBD2 matching over 7 bases. Germline V gene sequence: CDR1 DFQATT, CDR2 SNEGSKA (reference sequence). The CDR3 contains 14 residues. CDR3 nucleotides: TGCAGTGTTAGACCAGCGGGACTTCGGAATGAGCAGTTCTTC. Translating it yields CSVRPAGLRNEQFF.

The V call is TRBV18, the J call TRBJ2-3; D is perhaps TRBD1 (6 bases). The V end was cut by 2 bases, the J end by 2 bases, with 14 bases between. Germline assignment: CDR1 KGHSH and CDR2 LQKENI. The CDR3 is 16 amino acids. The DNA for the CDR3 is TGTGCCAGCTCACCAACACCGGGACAATTCACAGATACGCAGTATTTT. It is translated as CASSPTPGQFTDTQYF.

This clonotype appeared many times. The rearrangement joins TRBV28 to TRBJ1-3; no reliable D call. Trimming shortened V by 5 bases and J by 0 bases, and 11 bases separated the two germline ends. CDR3 length equals 15 residues. Germline V CDR1 and CDR2: MDHEN, SYDVKM. The CDR3 protein is CASSDILLSGNTIYF. CDR3 nucleotide sequence: TGTGCCAGCAGTGATATTCTTCTCTCTGGAAACACCATATATTTT.

The sample holds many counts of this clonotype. This chain uses TRBV20-1 with TRBJ2-2; TRBD2 matches at 11 bases. This CDR3 has 14 amino acids. Germline CDR1 reads DFQATT; CDR2 reads SNEGSKA (reference sequence). The V and J ends lost 6 bases and 3 bases, in that order; junction bases with no gene match: 3. The CDR3 sequence is CSALAGADTGELFF. The CDR3 DNA reads as TGCAGTGCACTAGCGGGAGCCGACACCGGGGAGCTGTTTTTT.

This clonotype was seen a few times. This chain connects TRBV20-1 to TRBJ2-5; perhaps TRBD1 as D (6 bases). The CDR3 extends over 23 amino acids. V was pared by 0 bases and J by 0 bases, with 35 bases between. Germline CDR1 reads DFQATT; CDR2 reads SNEGSKA (reference sequence). CDR3 sequence (DNA): TGCAGTGCTAGAGATTTGTTACGTCAGGGGAAAGGTTCCCCGGAAAAAAACCAAGAGACCCAGTACTTC. Translation: CSARDLLRQGKGSPEKNQETQYF.

With respect to this clonotype: Compared with germline, one end of the junction differs, possibly owing to a read error. The chain joins TRBV11-2 to TRBJ2-6; no clear D. The CDR3 runs 17 residues. In germline, CDR1 is SGHAT, CDR2 FQNNGV. The chain's CDR3 is CASNLDARISGANVLTF. In nucleotides, the CDR3 is TGTGCCAGCAACTTAGATGCACGGATCTCTGGGGCCAACGTCCTGACTTTC.

In the case of this clonotype: At one end the junction does not follow the germline gene, possibly because of a read error. The chain has TRBV6-6 and TRBJ1-2; a weak D match, TRBD1 (6 bases). Germline values: CDR1 MNHNY, CDR2 SVGAGI (reference sequence). CDR3 length: 16 residues. The CDR3: CASRQGTLSLNYGHTF. The CDR3 DNA follows: TGTGCCAGCAGGCAAGGGACACTCTCATTAAACTATGGCCACACGTTC.

Of note for this clonotype: A much larger clone lies a single base off, so this may be a read error. This chain links TRBV5-1 with TRBJ2-5; D assignment may be TRBD1 or TRBD2 (5 bases each). The CDR3 is made up of 14 amino acids. Germline loops: CDR1 SGHRS, CDR2 YFSETQ. Written as DNA, the CDR3 is TGCGCCTGCAGCTACCCCGGGACGGAAGAGACCCAGTACTTC. Its translation: CACSYPGTEETQYF.

This clonotype occurred many times. The V and J genes are TRBV6-5 and TRBJ1-5; 8 bases map to TRBD1. Per the germline V gene, CDR1 is MNHEY and CDR2 is SVGAGI. V lost 3 bases and J lost 7; bases outside the gene matches: 8. The CDR3 spans 15 residues. CDR3 residues: CASSYTTGAEQPQHF. The DNA for the CDR3 is TGTGCCAGCAGTTATACGACAGGGGCGGAACAGCCCCAGCATTTT.

This clonotype came up a few times. An end of the junction does not agree with germline; a read error may underlie this. This rearrangement joins TRBV24-1 to TRBJ2-3; D may be TRBD1 (5 bases). CDR3 length: 13 amino acids. CDR1 and CDR2 (germline): KGHDR, SFDVKD. The CDR3 sequence is CATSDPTVNMQYF. CDR3 DNA: TGCGCCACCAGTGATCCGACAGTGAATATGCAGTATTTT.

In regard to this clonotype: A much larger clonotype is one base distant, so this may be a read error. V is TRBV14 and J is TRBJ1-2, with a possible D match to TRBD1 (6 bases). This CDR3 contains 12 residues. CDR1 is SGHDN and CDR2 is FVKESK in the germline V gene. This chain's CDR3 is CASSSPGDGYIF. CDR3 nucleotides: TGTGCCAGCAGTTCCCCAGGGGATGGCTACATCTTC. Based on the CDR3 plus reference TRBV14 and TRBJ1-2, the full variable domain is EAGVTQFPSHSVIEKGQTVTLRCDPISGHDNLYWYRRVMGKEIKFLLHFVKESKQDESGMPNNRFLAERTGGTYSTLKVQPAELEDSGVYFCASSSPGDGYIFGSGTRLTVV.

In regard to this clonotype: An end of the junction differs from the germline gene, which may be a read error. V and J are TRBV5-1 and TRBJ2-2; a possible D gene is TRBD1 (6 bases). Germline CDR1 reads SGHRS; CDR2 reads YFSETQ. The CDR3 runs to 15 residues. The CDR3 DNA reads TGCGCCAGCAGCCGCCGGGACACAAACACCGGGAAGCTGTTTTTT. This translates into CASSRRDTNTGKLFF.

A note on this clonotype: The conserved closing phenylalanine or tryptophan is absent in this CDR3, likely reflecting a read error. It is unclear where the CDR3 begins or ends on the DNA, so no DNA is shown, and the CDR3 is as TCRdb lists it. This rearrangement joins TRBV6-2 or TRBV6-3 to TRBJ2-7. The CDR3 length equals 13 residues, ends included. Per germline, CDR1 MNHEY and CDR2 SVGEGT. The CDR3 loop reads CASRQTISYEQHI.

This clonotype was counted a few times. A read error is possible here, since a much larger clone lies one base away. This rearrangement joins TRBV5-1 to TRBJ2-5; 10 bases are shared with TRBD1. The CDR3 consists of 13 residues. Germline CDR1 and CDR2: SGHRS and YFSETQ. Written as DNA, the CDR3 is TGCACCAGCAGCTTTGGACAGGGGGAAACCCAGTACTTC. Translation gives CTSSFGQGETQYF.

This chain links TRBV5-4 with TRBJ2-7, with D possibly being TRBD2 (8 bases). CDR1 and CDR2 (germline): SGHNT, YYREEE (reference sequence). V lost 6 bases, J lost 6 bases, and 19 bases lay in between. The CDR3 runs to 14 residues. CDR3 in amino acids: CASTPGGGGGEQYF. The DNA for the CDR3 is TGTGCCAGCACCCCGGGAGGGGGCGGAGGCGAGCAGTACTTC.

In the case of this clonotype: The germline gene is not matched at one end of the junction; a read error may be the cause. The chain is built from TRBV11-3 and TRBJ2-5; 9 positions agree with TRBD2. The germline V gene has CDR1 SGHNT and CDR2 YENEEA. The CDR3 covers 16 residues. The CDR3 is CASRPGTSWSQETQYF. CDR3 sequence (DNA): TGTGCTAGCAGGCCGGGGACTAGCTGGAGTCAAGAGACCCAGTACTTC.

This chain uses TRBV6-8 with TRBJ1-5; D uncertain. The V and J ends lost 5 bases and 2 bases respectively, with 25 bases between them. There are 19 residues in the CDR3. The V gene's germline CDR1 is MNHGY and CDR2 SAAAGT. CDR3 loop: CASSETMPDWGNGNQPQHF. The CDR3 DNA reads TGTGCCAGCAGTGAGACAATGCCCGACTGGGGTAACGGCAATCAGCCCCAGCATTTT.

Concerning this clonotype itself: Its ends do not fully match the called genes, so a read error is possible. The chain joins TRBV7-8 to TRBJ2-5; no clear D gene. Germline lookup yields CDR1 SGHVS and CDR2 FQNEAQ. CDR3 size: 14 residues. The chain's CDR3 is CVSSSTRPNETQYF. DNA for the CDR3: TGTGTCAGCAGCTCTACCAGACCCAATGAGACCCAGTACTTC.

The chain carries TRBV5-1 and TRBJ1-4; D call uncertain. The V end lost 0 bases, the J end lost 6 bases, and 6 bases lay between the germline ends. This CDR3 has 13 amino acids. Germline V gene data show CDR1 as SGHRS and CDR2 as YFSETQ. The CDR3 spells CASSLASDEKLFF. CDR3 sequence (DNA): TGCGCCAGCAGCTTGGCCTCGGATGAAAAACTGTTTTTT.

Many counts were recorded for this clonotype. The chain links TRBV2 to TRBJ2-1; TRBD1 or TRBD2 may be the D gene (5 bases each). Trimming pared 7 bases from V and 7 bases from J, leaving 11 bases between. This CDR3 comprises 12 residues. Germline CDR1 is SNHLY and CDR2 is FYNNEI. CDR3 sequence reads: CASTSWGNEQFF. DNA for the CDR3: TGTGCCAGCACCTCGTGGGGGAATGAGCAGTTCTTC.

About this clonotype: At one of its ends the junction is not consistent with the germline gene, which may arise from a read error. V usage is TRBV6-2 or TRBV6-3 and J usage is TRBJ2-6; tentatively, D is TRBD1 (5 bases). The CDR3 runs 17 residues. Germline V CDR1 and CDR2: MNHEY, SVGEGT. The CDR3 protein is CASSYWGRSPGANVLTF. CDR3 sequence (DNA): TGTGCCAGCAGTTACTGGGGCAGGTCCCCTGGGGCCAACGTCCTGACCTTC.

For this clonotype: The CDR3 carries no conserved terminal phenylalanine or tryptophan, so it likely arises from a read error. This chain connects TRBV6-2 or TRBV6-3 to TRBJ1-2; D may be TRBD1 (5 bases). Germline-derived CDR1 and CDR2 are MNHEY and SVGEGT. V shed 5 bases and J shed 2 bases, with 12 bases lying between them. The CDR3 has 14 residues. The CDR3 DNA follows: TGTGCCAGCAGTGACAGCAACCGGAACTATGGCTACACCTCC. Translation gives CASSDSNRNYGYTS.

CDR3 bases: TGTCCCAACAGTAGCAGGACAGGGGCGGAGGAGCAGTACTTC. Protein product: CPNSSRTGAEEQYF. This chain uses TRBV10-3 with TRBJ2-7; 9 bases are shared with TRBD1. Germline V gene sequence: CDR1 ENHRY, CDR2 SYGVKD. The CDR3 length is 14 residues.

As to this clonotype: One end of the junction does not line up with germline, which may come from a read error. J is TRBJ2-5 and V is TRBV6-5; D unresolved. The CDR3 runs 16 residues. Germline-derived CDR1 and CDR2 are MNHEY and SVGAGI. The CDR3 loop is CASSYSLGNGEETQYF. The CDR3 DNA is TGTGCCAGCAGCTACTCGCTTGGGAATGGGGAAGAGACCCAGTACTTC.

The sample holds a few counts of this clonotype. The chain links TRBV5-1 to TRBJ2-1; TRBD1 might be the D (6 bases). Germline CDR1 is SGHRS and CDR2 is YFSETQ. The CDR3 loop spans 15 amino acids. V was clipped by 1 base and J by 1 base, with 9 bases between them. CDR3 protein: CASSLSQGSYNEQFF. Written as DNA, the CDR3 is TGCGCCAGCAGCTTGAGTCAGGGGTCCTACAATGAGCAGTTCTTC.